This T cell receptor (beta chain) was identified in a study of cytomegalovirus exposure and HLA in healthy donors. The PCR used 60 Vbeta and 13 Jbeta primers. The table came from immunoSEQ multiplex PCR; TCRdb's copy has only in-frame clones and leaves some out. The sample has over 100,000 clones, around 83% seen once. The TCR was taken from a man aged 25-40 years in good health and CMV-seropositive. Sequencing used PBMCs.

This CDR3 reads CASSAASGPFNEQFF. In DNA form, the CDR3 reads TGTGCCAGCAGCGCGGCTAGCGGGCCCTTCAATGAGCAGTTCTTC. The chain is built from TRBV5-4 and TRBJ2-1; 8 bases are shared with TRBD2. Germline V gives CDR1 SGHNT, CDR2 YYREEE (reference sequence). Trimming took 4 bases from V and 6 from J; bases not matched to a gene: 9. CDR3 length: 15 residues.